Shown below are 11 T cell receptor beta chains from a single sample sequenced in a study of graft-versus-host responses after intestinal transplantation (dated by TCRdb to the early 2020s). The library was made by the immunoSEQ multiplex PCR assay. The source is immuneACCESS, and TCRdb retained only in-frame sequences with V and J called. Part of the clones is not carried over; for the studies checked, unresolved V genes explain less than half of this, and the remainder is unexplained. The sample has fewer than 120,000 clones on record, roughly 93% of them singletons. 0.5% to 0.6% of the sample goes to the ten largest clones. These receptors' antigens are unknown. The meaning of the sample's time point label: cells obtained before transplantation from donor or recipient. This specimen was unstimulated CD8+ T cells sorted from spleen or lymph node cells, taken before intestinal transplant. The receptors originated from a human donor who received an intestinal transplant.

The rearrangement links TRBV19 to TRBJ2-7; no definite D call. V dropped 5 bases and J dropped 2 bases, with 10 bases sitting between them. The CDR3 is made up of 13 amino acids. Germline CDR1 and CDR2: LNHDA and SQIVND (reference sequence). CDR3 in amino acids: CASSVAATYEQYF. The CDR3 DNA is TGTGCCAGTAGTGTCGCTGCTACCTACGAGCAGTACTTC.

J is TRBJ2-1 and V is TRBV19; possible D gene TRBD2, 6 bases. CDR3 length equals 19 residues. Trimming took 7 bases from V and 0 from J, leaving 25 bases between them. Germline assignment: CDR1 LNHDA and CDR2 SQIVND (reference sequence). This chain's CDR3 is CASTGMGLSSRSSYNEQFF. In DNA form, the CDR3 reads TGTGCCAGTACGGGGATGGGACTTAGTTCGCGAAGCTCCTACAATGAGCAGTTCTTC.

Here the CDR3 DNA reads TGTGCCAGCACCCAGGGGGGTTCTGGGGACAATGAGCAGTTCTTC. It codes for CASTQGGSGDNEQFF. V gene TRBV27 combines with J gene TRBJ2-1; tentative D call: TRBD1 (7 bases). This CDR3 has 15 residues. Germline CDR1 is MNHEY and CDR2 is SMNVEV (reference sequence). V shed 7 bases and J shed 5 bases, with 18 bases lying between them.

CDR3 loop: CASRWTGPYSNQPQHF. CDR3 DNA sequence: TGTGCCAGCAGGTGGACAGGGCCTTATAGCAATCAGCCCCAGCATTTT. The chain carries TRBV28 and TRBJ1-5, with 8 bases matching TRBD1. CDR3 length: 16 amino acids. The V gene end was trimmed by 6 bases and the J gene end by 0 bases; junction bases not matched to a gene: 7. CDR1 and CDR2 (germline): MDHEN, SYDVKM.

This clone was recorded once. The chain is built from TRBV7-9 and TRBJ1-2; the D is unclear. Germline V gene lookup returns CDR1 SEHNR and CDR2 FQNEAQ (reference sequence). The CDR3 has 15 amino acids. Trimming left V 2 bases short and J 7 bases short, with 17 bases between. CDR3 amino acids: CASSLFGEEVFGYTF. CDR3 coding DNA: TGTGCCAGCAGCTTATTCGGGGAGGAAGTTTTTGGCTACACCTTC.

This clone was counted once. This chain links TRBV5-1 with TRBJ1-2, with a possible D match to TRBD1 (5 bases). Germline V gives CDR1 SGHRS, CDR2 YFSETQ. The CDR3 totals 11 residues. Deletions cut 8 bases from V and 7 bases from J, with 12 bases between. The CDR3 is CASKAGRGYTF. The CDR3 coding sequence is TGCGCCAGTAAAGCGGGGCGTGGCTACACCTTC.

The V gene is TRBV9, the J gene TRBJ2-7; 12 nucleotides match TRBD2. Germline V CDR1 and CDR2: SGDLS, YYNGEE. This CDR3 contains 16 residues. V was pared by 3 bases and J by 1 base, with 5 bases of the junction left unmatched. CDR3 in DNA: TGTGCCAGCAGCGCCCGGACTAGCGGGATTTCCTACGAGCAGTACTTC. Its translation is CASSARTSGISYEQYF.

This clone was picked up one time. The V and J genes are TRBV7-3 and TRBJ2-6; D is unresolved. Germline V gene sequence: CDR1 SGHTA, CDR2 FQGTGA. Trimming pared 5 bases from V and 0 bases from J, leaving 8 bases between. There are 15 residues in the CDR3. The CDR3 is CASSPDRSGANVLTF. The CDR3 nucleotides read TGTGCCAGCAGCCCCGATCGCTCTGGGGCCAACGTCCTGACTTTC.

This chain connects TRBV19 to TRBJ2-1, with no clear D. This CDR3 has 15 amino acids. The V gene lost 7 bases and the J gene lost 0 bases, with 13 bases spanning the gap. Germline CDR1 is LNHDA and CDR2 is SQIVND (reference sequence). CDR3 in amino acids: CASTPLGNSYNEQFF. The CDR3 DNA is TGTGCCAGTACCCCCCTCGGAAACTCCTACAATGAGCAGTTCTTC.

The V and J genes are TRBV7-9 and TRBJ1-2; D remains unclear. The V gene's germline CDR1 is SEHNR and CDR2 FQNEAQ (reference sequence). The V gene lost 1 base and the J gene lost 2 bases, with 5 bases spanning the gap. This CDR3 comprises 13 residues. The chain's CDR3 is CASSLGENYGYTF. As DNA, the CDR3 is TGTGCCAGCAGCTTAGGAGAAAACTATGGCTACACCTTC.

The rearrangement uses TRBV9 and TRBJ2-7; 7 nucleotides match TRBD2. The CDR3 is 14 residues long. Germline CDR1 and CDR2: SGDLS and YYNGEE. Unmatched junction bases numbered 6, after V lost 0 bases and J lost 6 bases. The CDR3 nucleotides read TGTGCCAGCAGCGTAGGGGGGGGTTCGGCCGAGCAGTACTTC. It is translated as CASSVGGGSAEQYF. The complete variable domain, with remaining parts taken from reference TRBV9 and TRBJ2-7, reads DSGVTQTPKHLITATGQRVTLRCSPRSGDLSVYWYQQSLDQGLQFLIQYYNGEERAKGNILERFSAQQFPDLHSELNLSSLELGDSALYFCASSVGGGSAEQYFGPGTRLTVT.